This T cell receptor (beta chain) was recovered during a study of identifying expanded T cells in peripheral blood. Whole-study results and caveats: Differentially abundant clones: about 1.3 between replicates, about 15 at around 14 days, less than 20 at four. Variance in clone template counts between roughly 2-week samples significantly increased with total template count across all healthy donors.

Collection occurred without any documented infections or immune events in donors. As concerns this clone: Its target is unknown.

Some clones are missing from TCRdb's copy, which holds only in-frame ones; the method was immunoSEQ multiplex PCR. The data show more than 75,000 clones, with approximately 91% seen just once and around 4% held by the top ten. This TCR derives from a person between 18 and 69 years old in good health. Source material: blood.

Here the CDR3 DNA reads TGTGCCAGCAGCTCCTTAGGGGGCGGATATGGCTACACCTTC. It yields the protein CASSSLGGGYGYTF. This rearrangement joins TRBV7-9 to TRBJ1-2; 7 nucleotides align to TRBD1. Germline V gene data show CDR1 as SEHNR and CDR2 as FQNEAQ (reference sequence). Trimming cost V 4 bases and J 5 bases; bases outside gene matches: 7. The CDR3 totals 14 residues.